This passage covers 13 T cell receptor beta chains from one sample sequenced in a study of blood T cell repertoires in COVID-19. Profiled with immunoSEQ multiplex PCR; TCRdb holds only in-frame clones, not every one. Of about 340,000 clones listed, around 90% are singletons. The sequenced material came from PBMCs or T cells enriched from blood (not recorded which). These TCRs come from a woman aged 25 to 39 who had recovered from COVID-19.

The chain recombines TRBV2 with TRBJ1-5; 7 bases match TRBD1. V lost 5 bases, J lost 7 bases, and 5 bases stayed unmatched. The V gene's germline CDR1 is SNHLY and CDR2 FYNNEI. The CDR3 is 13 residues long. The CDR3: CASSWDRSQPQHF. In DNA form, the CDR3 reads TGTGCCAGCAGTTGGGACAGATCACAGCCCCAGCATTTT.

Note on this clone: Within the sample, other DNA sequences also encode this same CDR3. V is TRBV4-3 and J is TRBJ2-7, with a possible D match to TRBD2 (5 bases). This CDR3 contains 13 residues. Deletions cut 1 base from V and 4 bases from J, with 8 bases between. Per germline, CDR1 LGHNA and CDR2 YSLEER. Here the CDR3 reads CASSQVGGYEQYF. For the CDR3, the DNA is TGCGCCAGCAGCCAAGTTGGCGGGTACGAGCAGTACTTC.

The V gene is TRBV27, the J gene TRBJ2-6; D is uncertain. Germline V gene sequence: CDR1 MNHEY, CDR2 SMNVEV (reference sequence). V lost 1 base, J lost 0 bases, and 10 bases lay in between. The CDR3 is made up of 17 amino acids. The CDR3 loop is CASSLFAGHSGANVLTF. As DNA, the CDR3 is TGTGCCAGCAGTTTATTTGCAGGCCACTCTGGGGCCAACGTCCTGACTTTC. Full variable domain (outside the CDR3, taken from reference TRBV27 and TRBJ2-6): EAQVTQNPRYLITVTGKKLTVTCSQNMNHEYMSWYRQDPGLGLRQIYYSMNVEVTDKGDVPEGYKVSRKEKRNFPLILESPSPNQTSLYFCASSLFAGHSGANVLTFGAGSRLTVL.

The chain uses TRBV5-1 and TRBJ2-7, with D tentatively TRBD2 (5 bases). Trimming removed 2 bases at V and 2 bases at J, with 11 bases between. The CDR3 has 14 amino acids. The germline V gene has CDR1 SGHRS and CDR2 YFSETQ. CDR3 loop: CASSFETGAYEQYF. The CDR3 DNA follows: TGCGCCAGCAGCTTCGAGACCGGGGCCTACGAGCAGTACTTC.

The V and J genes are TRBV30 and TRBJ1-3; D is unclear. Trimming cost V 6 bases and J 0 bases, with 15 bases left between them. The CDR3 runs 15 residues. Germline CDR1 and CDR2: GTSNPN and SVGIG (reference sequence). The CDR3: CACRTFRHSGNTIYF. CDR3 coding DNA: TGTGCCTGCCGAACTTTCCGACACTCTGGAAACACCATATATTTT.

The J gene is TRBJ2-1, the V gene TRBV4-3; a weak D match, TRBD2 (6 bases). Trimming removed 4 bases from V and 4 bases from J, with 14 bases in between. Germline assignment: CDR1 LGHNA and CDR2 YSLEER. The CDR3 length is 15 residues. The CDR3 here is CASSPGLDGYNEQFF. The CDR3, as DNA: TGCGCCAGCAGCCCGGGACTGGACGGATACAATGAGCAGTTCTTC.

This sequence joins TRBV27 and TRBJ1-1; weak D call: TRBD1 (6 bases). The CDR3 has 14 amino acids. Trimming took 6 bases from V and 1 from J, leaving 12 bases between them. CDR1 MNHEY and CDR2 SMNVEV come from the germline V gene (reference sequence). The CDR3 sequence is CASRLGGGNTEAFF. CDR3 DNA: TGTGCCAGCAGGCTTGGGGGCGGGAACACTGAAGCTTTCTTT.

This clone was recorded once. V and J are TRBV30 and TRBJ1-1; TRBD1 agrees at 8 bases. With V trimmed by 7 bases and J by 0 bases, 4 bases remained unmatched. CDR3 length: 13 residues. The germline gives CDR1 GTSNPN, CDR2 SVGIG (reference sequence). The CDR3 DNA reads TGTGCCTTAAAGACAGGGGTGAACACTGAAGCTTTCTTT. It translates to CALKTGVNTEAFF. Full variable domain (outside the CDR3, taken from reference TRBV30 and TRBJ1-1): SQTIHQWPATLVQPVGSPLSLECTVEGTSNPNLYWYRQAAGRGLQLLFYSVGIGQISSEVPQNLSASRPQDRQFILSSKKLLLSDSGFYLCALKTGVNTEAFFGQGTRLTVV.

V usage is TRBV3-1 (or the pseudogene TRBV3-2) and J usage is TRBJ1-2; D is unresolved. Looked up from germline, CDR1 is LGHDT and CDR2 is YNNKEL (reference sequence). Trimming took 1 base from V and 1 from J, leaving 10 bases between them. The CDR3 is made up of 15 amino acids. The CDR3: CASSQGQVINYGYTF. CDR3 nucleotide sequence: TGTGCCAGCAGCCAAGGACAAGTCATTAACTATGGCTACACCTTC.

The chain joins TRBV27 to TRBJ1-5; D gene unclear. Trimming pared 5 bases from V and 6 bases from J, leaving 20 bases between. Germline assignment: CDR1 MNHEY and CDR2 SMNVEV (reference sequence). This CDR3 is built from 16 residues. CDR3 sequence (DNA): TGTGCCAGCAGTCCCAACCCTTCGAGTAAACCTCAGCCCCAGCATTTT. This gives the protein CASSPNPSSKPQPQHF.

The chain combines TRBV5-4 with TRBJ2-1; 7 bases are shared with TRBD2. The V gene end was trimmed by 2 bases and the J gene end by 6 bases; junction bases not matched to a gene: 5. Germline CDR1 SGHNT, CDR2 YYREEE (reference sequence). The CDR3 has 14 amino acids. CDR3 loop: CASSLSRELNEQFF. In DNA, the CDR3 is TGTGCCAGCAGCTTATCGCGGGAGCTCAATGAGCAGTTCTTC. Based on the CDR3 plus reference TRBV5-4 and TRBJ2-1, the full variable domain is ETGVTQSPTHLIKTRGQQVTLRCSSQSGHNTVSWYQQALGQGPQFIFQYYREEENGRGNFPPRFSGLQFPNYSSELNVNALELDDSALYLCASSLSRELNEQFFGPGTRLTVL.

This clone has just one count. This rearrangement joins TRBV10-3 to TRBJ2-6; D possibly corresponds to TRBD1 (6 bases). Per germline, CDR1 ENHRY and CDR2 SYGVKD. The CDR3 length is 17 residues. V was trimmed by 0 bases and J by 2 bases, leaving 11 bases between them. Here the CDR3 reads CAISESIAGAGANVLTF. The DNA of the CDR3 is TGTGCCATCAGTGAGTCGATAGCAGGGGCTGGGGCCAACGTCCTGACTTTC.

The V gene is TRBV5-4, the J gene TRBJ1-1, with 8 bases fitting TRBD1. Germline CDR1 SGHNT, CDR2 YYREEE (reference sequence). J gave up 1 base and V 0 bases, and 2 bases lay outside the gene matches. The CDR3 contains 15 residues. This chain's CDR3 is CASSLEGTGNTEAFF. CDR3 DNA: TGTGCCAGCAGCTTGGAAGGGACAGGGAACACTGAAGCTTTCTTT.